This T cell receptor beta chain was recorded in a study of T-cell memory formation after mild COVID-19 (dated by TCRdb to 2020 to 2022). Context from the whole study: TCR sequence clusters from the two donors were largely donor specific. Two young, previously healthy adult volunteers, one female and one male, were included in the cohort. T-cell clones expanding and contracting after mild COVID-19 in a couple of donors were tracked by longitudinal TCRalpha and TCRbeta repertoire sequencing.

In this sample, this clonotype turned up a few times. What this receptor recognizes is not known. One base away there is no much larger clone; base qualities are not given. Instrument on record: Illumina NovaSeq 6000. cDNA libraries for TCRalpha and TCRbeta were prepared by 5'RACE using constant-segment primers, with sample barcodes and unique molecular identifiers added. Trizol reagent was used to extract RNA from every sample. Library amplification was performed in two PCR steps, and a second sample barcode and Illumina TruSeq adapters were introduced in the second step. The libraries were sequenced on an Illumina NovaSeq using 2 x 150 bp paired-end reads. The published analysis was carried out like this. With migec v1.2.7, reads were demultiplexed and then collapsed into UMI-guided consensus sequences. Using mixcr v2.1.11, UMI consensuses were aligned to TRA and TRB V and J templates and then assembled into clonotypes. A clonotype was counted as expanded or contracted only when both edgeR and NoisET called the clonotype significant, with the noise models trained on biological replicates. edgeR calls used a false discovery rate-adjusted p below 0.01 and a log2 fold-change threshold of 1. As an exploratory analysis of dynamics, max-normalized trajectories of the 1000 most abundant clonotypes were examined with PCA combined with hierarchical clustering. Separately sequenced CD4+ and CD8+ repertoires were used to assign the CD4 or CD8 phenotype of responding clones. The raw public data were reprocessed by TCRdb itself: fastp quality trimming at Q25, MiXCR clonotype calling, in-frame beta chains only. Rows matching on CDR3 protein sequence are summarized as one entry with the most common DNA and genes. For this entry, the V and J calls and clone size follow TCRdb and not the study's own pipeline. This sample holds around 410,000 distinct CDR3 sequences; less than 25% were observed only once. The top ten hold under 15% of the sample.

The CDR3 contains 13 residues, cysteine and phenylalanine counted. Here the CDR3 DNA is all that survives: 39 bases in frame from base 1. The germline V gene gives CDR1 as SGHVS and CDR2 as FNYEAQ. V sheds 2 bases and J sheds 7 bases, leaving 8 bases between their ends. The paper's findings and limits, for the study overall: SARS-CoV-2 specificity was not confirmed for the second-wave clones peaking on day 37. From day 15 to 85, contracting clones showed balanced CD4/CD8 phenotypes, whereas a second wave of clones that expanded from day 15 to 37 leaned towards CD4+. Some responding clones were detected in pre-infection memory, which suggested that pre-existing cross-reactive memory T cells had joined the SARS-CoV-2 response. The study included only a couple of mild cases, and larger cohorts that include severe cases with pre-infection samples were judged to be necessary. Contracting CD4+ clones were located mainly in the CM and EM memory subsets, whereas CD8+ clones were found to be enriched in EMRA.

Ficoll-Paque density gradient centrifugation was the method used to isolate PBMCs. This TCR came from an adult woman who had mild COVID-19 (a few samples of this study predate the infection). The sample titles of this study are shuffled in the database, so cell type and time point are left out; the donor was told from shared clones. Rearrangement joined TRBV7-6 to TRBJ1-4; matching of 5 bases hints at TRBD1 as the D gene. The sequenced material came from PBMCs or a T cell subset sorted from them (not recorded which). The DNA reads TGTGCCAGCAGCTTACATCAGGGTGAAAAACTGTTTTTT. The encoded protein is CASSLHQGEKLFF.